This TCR beta chain was obtained from a study of blood T cell repertoires in COVID-19 (dated by TCRdb to the early 2020s). Looking at the study overall: The collaborator samples originated in the United States, Italy and Spain and spanned the acute and convalescent phases of COVID-19. The samples were drawn from the first 160 participants of the ongoing ImmuneRACE study and from 1,200 or so subjects provided by 6 global collaborators. Deeply sampled blood TCRbeta repertoires from subjects exposed to, actively infected with, or recovered from COVID-19 were included in the dataset. The prospective study material was composed of cDNA or gDNA derived from T cells, B-cell-depleted T cells, or PBMCs. A de-identified subject ID, COVID-19 status, age in years and sex were almost always included in the sample metadata. Where available, HLA class I and class II types were obtained from metadata supplied by the sample provider rather than from assay-based typing. The repertoires were released in a freely available public database intended as a resource for research on the immune response to SARS-CoV-2. General conclusions and limits of the study: The quantity of clinical and demographic metadata differed by source and by participant and was supplied without curation.

On this clone: It lacks a known antigen. Base qualities were left out, and no much larger clone turns up one base away.

V is clipped by 0 bases and J by 3 bases, and the sequence between their germline boundaries is 8 bases long. Including cysteine and phenylalanine, the CDR3 has 15 amino acids. The only DNA kept is the CDR3, 45 bases in frame from the first base. CDR1 and CDR2, per the germline V gene (reference sequence), are MNHEY and SMNVEV. The collaborating institutions used their own protocols to collect whole blood in K2EDTA tubes. Collaborator samples were shipped for TCRbeta analysis as frozen whole blood, isolated PBMCs, or DNA extracted from either sample type. The immunoSEQ Assay, a bias-controlled multiplex PCR, was used to amplify TCRbeta CDR3 regions from genomic DNA. The paper's data handling went like this. Nucleated cell counts per sample were estimated from amplification of reference gene primers within the assay. Sequence reads were collapsed and filtered to measure the absolute abundance of every unique TCRbeta CDR3 rearrangement. Productive Simpson clonality was computed per sample as the square root of Simpson's diversity index over productive rearrangements. TCRdb limited this immuneACCESS table to in-frame rearrangements with V and J called. A share of clones is missing; checked studies link under half to unresolved V genes, and the rest is unexplained. V and J calls and clone size follow that table, whereas D and trimming were derived from the DNA. This sample comprises 200,000 to 250,000 clones, over 80% of them detected only once. Of the sample, approximately 5.4% falls within the top ten clones.

The chain links TRBV27 with TRBJ1-4; no D gene is confidently identified. Sequenced sample: peripheral blood. This TCR derives from a human donor in a cohort sampled during active COVID-19. Here the CDR3 is given as CASSLSRSANEKLFF. The nucleotide sequence is given as TGTGCCAGCAGTTTATCGAGGTCTGCTAATGAAAAACTGTTTTTT.